The T cell receptor beta chain under discussion was sequenced for a study of blood T cell repertoires in COVID-19. Study-wide context: Collection of acute and convalescent COVID-19 samples took place in the United States, Italy and Spain. Sources were T cells, B-cell-depleted T cells, or PBMCs; the material itself was cDNA or gDNA.

The study drew participants aged about 18 to 90 years from roughly 25 US areas. Study processing details: Amplification of reference gene primers provided the estimated nucleated cell counts. TCRdb's table, derived via immunoSEQ multiplex PCR, lists solely in-frame clones and lacks some. The DNA was the basis for D and trimming; V, J and clone size are from that table. Counted here are about 300,000 clones, 85% to 90% occurring once; the ten biggest clones make up around 4.4%. The V and J ends lost 2 bases and 8 bases, in that order; junction bases with no gene match: 8. CDR3 length: 15 residues. The germline gives CDR1 MNHEY, CDR2 SMNVEV (reference sequence).

The sequenced sample was PBMCs or T cells enriched from blood (not recorded which). The chain employs TRBV27 and TRBJ2-4; TRBD2 agrees at 8 bases. The receptor was derived from a young woman with acute COVID-19. The CDR3 loop is CASSLKRGTGDIQYF. CDR3 in DNA: TGTGCCAGCAGTTTAAAGCGGGGGACCGGCGACATTCAGTACTTC.